This T cell receptor (beta chain) appears in the sequencing data of a study of T-cell memory formation after mild COVID-19. Study overall: TCR clusters were mostly confined to one donor each.

CDR3 length: 19 amino acids. Unmatched junction bases numbered 11, after V lost 1 base and J lost 3 bases. Germline-derived CDR1 and CDR2 are LGHNA and YSLEER. Overall study findings and caveats: The study found balanced CD4/CD8 in clones contracting day 15 to 85 and a CD4+ lean in later expanders.

To note about this clonotype: Antigen: not known.

One entry per CDR3 protein, called by TCRdb with MiXCR from the 5' RACE reads. This table has about 200,000 distinct CDR3 sequences, roughly 17% appearing once. V usage is TRBV4-3 and J usage is TRBJ2-3; 12 nucleotides align to TRBD2. This TCR derives from an adult woman who had mild COVID-19 (a few samples of this study predate the infection). Cell type and time point are not known. What was sequenced was PBMCs or a T cell subset sorted from them (not recorded which). The CDR3 loop reads CASSQVFGGLAGNTDTQYF. The CDR3 bases are TGCGCCAGCAGCCAAGTTTTCGGCGGACTAGCGGGGAATACAGATACGCAGTATTTT.